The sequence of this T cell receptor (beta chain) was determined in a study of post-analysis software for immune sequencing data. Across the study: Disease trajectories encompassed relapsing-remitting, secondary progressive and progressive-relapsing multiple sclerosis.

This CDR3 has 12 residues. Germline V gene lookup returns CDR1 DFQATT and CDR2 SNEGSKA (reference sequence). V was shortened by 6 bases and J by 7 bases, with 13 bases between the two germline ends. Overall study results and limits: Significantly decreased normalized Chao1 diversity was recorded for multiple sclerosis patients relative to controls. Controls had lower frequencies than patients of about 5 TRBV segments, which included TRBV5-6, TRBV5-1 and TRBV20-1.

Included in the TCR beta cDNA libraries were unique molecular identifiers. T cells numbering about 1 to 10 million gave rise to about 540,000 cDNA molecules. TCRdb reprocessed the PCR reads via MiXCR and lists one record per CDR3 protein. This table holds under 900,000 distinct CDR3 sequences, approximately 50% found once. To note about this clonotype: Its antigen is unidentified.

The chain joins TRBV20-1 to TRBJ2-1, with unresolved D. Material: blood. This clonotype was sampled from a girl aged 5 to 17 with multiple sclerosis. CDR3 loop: CSAPHLGNEQFF. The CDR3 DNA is TGCAGTGCGCCTCACTTGGGGAATGAGCAGTTCTTC.